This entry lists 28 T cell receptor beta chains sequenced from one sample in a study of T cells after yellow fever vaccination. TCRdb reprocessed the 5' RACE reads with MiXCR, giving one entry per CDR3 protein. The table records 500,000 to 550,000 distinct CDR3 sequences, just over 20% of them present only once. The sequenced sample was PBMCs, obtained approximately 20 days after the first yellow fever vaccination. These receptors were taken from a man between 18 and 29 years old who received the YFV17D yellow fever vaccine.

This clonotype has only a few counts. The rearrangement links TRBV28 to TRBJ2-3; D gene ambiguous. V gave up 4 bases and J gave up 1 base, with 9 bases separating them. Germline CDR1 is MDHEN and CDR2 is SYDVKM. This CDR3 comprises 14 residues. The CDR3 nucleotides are TGTGCCAGCAGTTCGGTCTTCGGCACAGATACGCAGTATTTT. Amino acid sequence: CASSSVFGTDTQYF.

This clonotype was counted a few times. CDR3 nucleotide sequence: TGTGCCAGCAGTGATAGCGGCGTAGATACGCAGTATTTT. Its protein is CASSDSGVDTQYF. The chain is built from TRBV2 and TRBJ2-3; weak D call: TRBD2 (6 bases). Per germline, CDR1 SNHLY and CDR2 FYNNEI. Trimming removed 3 bases from V and 5 bases from J, with 9 bases in between. This CDR3 comprises 13 residues. Supplemented by reference TRBV2 and TRBJ2-3, the full variable domain reads EPEVTQTPSHQVTQMGQEVILRCVPISNHLYFYWYRQILGQKVEFLVSFYNNEISEKSEIFDDQFSVERPDGSNFTLKIRSTKLEDSAMYFCASSDSGVDTQYFGPGTRLTVL.

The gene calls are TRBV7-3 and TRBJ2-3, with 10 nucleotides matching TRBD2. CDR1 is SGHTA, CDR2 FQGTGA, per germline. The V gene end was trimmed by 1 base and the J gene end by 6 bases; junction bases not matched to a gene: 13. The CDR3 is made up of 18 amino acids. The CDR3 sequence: CASSLIGLAGDVRDTQYF. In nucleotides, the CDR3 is TGTGCCAGCAGCTTAATTGGGCTAGCGGGGGATGTAAGGGATACGCAGTATTTT.

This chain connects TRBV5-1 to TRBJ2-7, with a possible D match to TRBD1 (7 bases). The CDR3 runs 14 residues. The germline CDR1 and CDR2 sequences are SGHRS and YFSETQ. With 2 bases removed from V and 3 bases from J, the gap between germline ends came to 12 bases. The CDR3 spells CASSFSGGGYEQYF. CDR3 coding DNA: TGCGCCAGCAGCTTTTCAGGGGGAGGCTACGAGCAGTACTTC. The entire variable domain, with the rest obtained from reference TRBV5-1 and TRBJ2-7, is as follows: KAGVTQTPRYLIKTRGQQVTLSCSPISGHRSVSWYQQTPGQGLQFLFEYFSETQRNKGNFPGRFSGRQFSNSRSEMNVSTLELGDSALYLCASSFSGGGYEQYFGPGTRLTVT.

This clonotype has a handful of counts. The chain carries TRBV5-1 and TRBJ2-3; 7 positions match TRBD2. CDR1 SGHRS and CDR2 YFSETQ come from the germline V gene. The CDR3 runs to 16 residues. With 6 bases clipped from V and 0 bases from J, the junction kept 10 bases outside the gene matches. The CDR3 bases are TGCGCCAGCAAGTCAGGGCTAGCGGCCAGCACAGATACGCAGTATTTT. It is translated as CASKSGLAASTDTQYF.

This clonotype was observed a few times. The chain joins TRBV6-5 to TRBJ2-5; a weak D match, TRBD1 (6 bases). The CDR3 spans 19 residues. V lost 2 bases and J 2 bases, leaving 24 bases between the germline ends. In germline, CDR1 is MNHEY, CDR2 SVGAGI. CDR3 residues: CASSYTPPPGHTAQETQYF. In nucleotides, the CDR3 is TGTGCCAGCAGTTACACACCCCCCCCGGGACACACAGCGCAAGAGACCCAGTACTTC.

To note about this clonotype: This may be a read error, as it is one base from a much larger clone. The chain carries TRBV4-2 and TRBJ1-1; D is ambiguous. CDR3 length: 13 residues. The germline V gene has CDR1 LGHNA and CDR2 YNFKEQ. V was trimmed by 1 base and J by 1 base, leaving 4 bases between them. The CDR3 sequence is CASSQAKNTEAFF. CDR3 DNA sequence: TGTGCCAGCAGCCAAGCTAAGAACACTGAAGCTTTCTTT.

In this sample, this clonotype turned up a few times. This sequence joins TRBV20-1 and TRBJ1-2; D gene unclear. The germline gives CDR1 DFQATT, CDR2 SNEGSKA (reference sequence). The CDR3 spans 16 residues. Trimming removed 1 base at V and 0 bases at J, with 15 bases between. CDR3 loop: CSARGPDVSSNYGYTF. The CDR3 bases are TGCAGTGCTAGAGGGCCGGACGTTTCTTCTAACTATGGCTACACCTTC.

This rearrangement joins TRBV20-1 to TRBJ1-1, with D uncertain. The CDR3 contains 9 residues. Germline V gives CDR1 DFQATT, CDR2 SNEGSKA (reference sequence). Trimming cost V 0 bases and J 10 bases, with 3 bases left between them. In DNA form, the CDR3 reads TGCAGTGCTAGAGATGCAGCTTTCTTT. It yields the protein CSARDAAFF.

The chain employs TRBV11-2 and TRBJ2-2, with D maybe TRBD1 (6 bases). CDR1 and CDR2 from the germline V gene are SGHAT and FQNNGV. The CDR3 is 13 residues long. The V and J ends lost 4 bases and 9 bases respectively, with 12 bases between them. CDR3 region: CASSSNRVRELFF. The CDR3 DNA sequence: TGTGCCAGCAGCTCCAACAGGGTCAGGGAGCTGTTTTTT.

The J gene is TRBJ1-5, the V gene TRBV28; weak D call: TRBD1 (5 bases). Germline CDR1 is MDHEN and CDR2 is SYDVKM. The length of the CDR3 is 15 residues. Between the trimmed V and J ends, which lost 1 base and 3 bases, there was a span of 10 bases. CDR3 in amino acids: CASSLSTGFNQPQHF. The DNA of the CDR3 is TGTGCCAGCAGTTTATCCACAGGCTTCAATCAGCCCCAGCATTTT.

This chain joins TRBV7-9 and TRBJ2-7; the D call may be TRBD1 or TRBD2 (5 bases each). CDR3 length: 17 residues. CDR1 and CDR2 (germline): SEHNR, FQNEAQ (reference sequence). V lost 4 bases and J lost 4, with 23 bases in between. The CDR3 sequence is CASSSTRDPPRPYEQYV. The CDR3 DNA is TGTGCCAGCAGCTCAACTCGGGACCCACCGAGACCTTACGAGCAGTACGTC.

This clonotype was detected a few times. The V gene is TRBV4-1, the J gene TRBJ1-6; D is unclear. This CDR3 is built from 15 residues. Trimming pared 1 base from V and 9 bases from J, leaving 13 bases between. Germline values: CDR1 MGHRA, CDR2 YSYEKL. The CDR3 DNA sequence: TGCGCCAGCAGCCAAGTTCGGTCATTGGCTTCACCCCTCCACTTT. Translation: CASSQVRSLASPLHF.

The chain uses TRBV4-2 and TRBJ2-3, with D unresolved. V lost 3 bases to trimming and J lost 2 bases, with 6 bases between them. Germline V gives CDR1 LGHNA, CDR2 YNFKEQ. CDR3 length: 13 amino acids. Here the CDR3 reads CASSQLATDTQYF. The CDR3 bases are TGTGCCAGCAGCCAGTTAGCCACAGATACGCAGTATTTT.

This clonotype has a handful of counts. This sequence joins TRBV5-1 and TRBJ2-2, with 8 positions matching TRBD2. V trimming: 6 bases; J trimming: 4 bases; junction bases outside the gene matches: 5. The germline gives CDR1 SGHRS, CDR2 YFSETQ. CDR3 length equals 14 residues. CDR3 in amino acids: CASTYSGTTGELFF. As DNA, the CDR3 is TGCGCCAGCACCTATAGCGGGACCACCGGGGAGCTGTTTTTT. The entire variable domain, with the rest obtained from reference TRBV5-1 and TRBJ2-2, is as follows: KAGVTQTPRYLIKTRGQQVTLSCSPISGHRSVSWYQQTPGQGLQFLFEYFSETQRNKGNFPGRFSGRQFSNSRSEMNVSTLELGDSALYLCASTYSGTTGELFFGEGSRLTVL.

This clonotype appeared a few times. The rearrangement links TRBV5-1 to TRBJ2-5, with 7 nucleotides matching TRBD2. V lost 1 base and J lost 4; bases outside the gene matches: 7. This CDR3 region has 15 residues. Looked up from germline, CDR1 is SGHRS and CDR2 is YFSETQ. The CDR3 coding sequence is TGCGCCAGCAGCTTGTACGGCGGCGGGGGAGAGACCCAGTACTTC. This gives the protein CASSLYGGGGETQYF.

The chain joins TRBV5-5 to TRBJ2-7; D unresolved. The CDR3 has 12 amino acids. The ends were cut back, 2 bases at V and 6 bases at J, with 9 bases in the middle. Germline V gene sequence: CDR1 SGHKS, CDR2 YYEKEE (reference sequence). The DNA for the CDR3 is TGTGCCAGCAGCTTCAACGGTGCCGAGCAGTACGTC. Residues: CASSFNGAEQYV.

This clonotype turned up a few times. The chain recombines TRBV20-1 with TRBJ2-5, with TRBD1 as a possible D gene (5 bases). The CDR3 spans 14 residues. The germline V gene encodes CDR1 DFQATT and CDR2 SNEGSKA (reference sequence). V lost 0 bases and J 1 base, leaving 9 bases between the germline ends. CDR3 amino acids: CSARDRVSQETQYF. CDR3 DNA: TGCAGTGCTAGAGACAGGGTATCCCAAGAGACCCAGTACTTC.

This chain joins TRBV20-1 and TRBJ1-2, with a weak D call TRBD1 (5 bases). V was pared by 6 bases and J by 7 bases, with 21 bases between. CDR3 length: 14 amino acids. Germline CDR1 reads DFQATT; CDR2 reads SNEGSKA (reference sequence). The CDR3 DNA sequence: TGCAGTGCCCCTCCCGGGGGACGGAGGTCTGGCTACACCTTC. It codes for CSAPPGGRRSGYTF.

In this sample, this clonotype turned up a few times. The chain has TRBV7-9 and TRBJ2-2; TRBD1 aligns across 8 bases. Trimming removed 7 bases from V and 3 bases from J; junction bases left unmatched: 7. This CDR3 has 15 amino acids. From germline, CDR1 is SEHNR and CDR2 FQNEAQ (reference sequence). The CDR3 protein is CASNPGQGHTGELFF. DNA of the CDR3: TGTGCCAGCAACCCAGGACAGGGCCACACCGGGGAGCTGTTTTTT. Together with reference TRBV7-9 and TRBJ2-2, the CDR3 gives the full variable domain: DTGVSQNPRHKITKRGQNVTFRCDPISEHNRLYWYRQTLGQGPEFLTYFQNEAQLEKSRLLSDRFSAERPKGSFSTLEIQRTEQGDSAMYLCASNPGQGHTGELFFGEGSRLTVL.

The CDR3 loop is CSVEEWALNTEAFF. The CDR3 DNA reads as TGCAGCGTTGAAGAGTGGGCCCTGAACACTGAAGCTTTCTTT. This sequence joins TRBV29-1 and TRBJ1-1; no firm D call. Per germline, CDR1 SQVTM and CDR2 ANQGSEA. The V end was cut by 0 bases, the J end by 0 bases, with 8 bases between. CDR3 size: 14 residues.

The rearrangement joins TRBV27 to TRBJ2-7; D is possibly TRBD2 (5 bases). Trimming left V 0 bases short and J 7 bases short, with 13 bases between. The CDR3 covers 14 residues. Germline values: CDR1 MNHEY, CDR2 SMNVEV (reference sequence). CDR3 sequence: CASSLSSGSGEQYV. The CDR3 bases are TGTGCCAGCAGTTTATCGTCAGGTTCGGGGGAGCAGTACGTC.

Here the CDR3 reads CASSEMAAGGPGEQFF. The CDR3 DNA reads TGCGCCAGCAGTGAGATGGCAGCGGGGGGTCCGGGTGAGCAGTTCTTC. This chain connects TRBV10-1 to TRBJ2-1; 9 nucleotides agree with TRBD2. The V gene end was trimmed by 2 bases and the J gene end by 9 bases; junction bases not matched to a gene: 11. CDR3 length equals 16 residues. Germline CDR1 is WNHNN and CDR2 is SYGVQD (reference sequence).

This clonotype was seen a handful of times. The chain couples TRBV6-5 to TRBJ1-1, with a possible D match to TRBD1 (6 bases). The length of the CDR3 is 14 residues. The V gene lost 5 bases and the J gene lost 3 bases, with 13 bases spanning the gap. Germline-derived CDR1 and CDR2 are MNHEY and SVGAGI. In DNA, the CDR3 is TGTGCCAGCAGTAACAGGGCCGGGGACACTGAAGCTTTCTTT. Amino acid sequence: CASSNRAGDTEAFF.

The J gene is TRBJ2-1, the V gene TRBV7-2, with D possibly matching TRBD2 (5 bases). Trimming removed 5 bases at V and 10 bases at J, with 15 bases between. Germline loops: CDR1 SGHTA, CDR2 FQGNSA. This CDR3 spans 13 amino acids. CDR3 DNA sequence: TGTGCCAGCAGCGTCCCCGGACTCATCGAGCAGTTCTTC. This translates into CASSVPGLIEQFF.

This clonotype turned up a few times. DNA for the CDR3: TGTGCCAGCAGCGCGGAGCCATTCTCGAACGGCTACACCTTC. Residues: CASSAEPFSNGYTF. The chain joins TRBV7-9 to TRBJ1-2; D gene uncertain. CDR1 and CDR2 from the germline V gene are SEHNR and FQNEAQ (reference sequence). This CDR3 comprises 14 residues. V was shortened by 5 bases and J by 8 bases, with 18 bases between the two germline ends.

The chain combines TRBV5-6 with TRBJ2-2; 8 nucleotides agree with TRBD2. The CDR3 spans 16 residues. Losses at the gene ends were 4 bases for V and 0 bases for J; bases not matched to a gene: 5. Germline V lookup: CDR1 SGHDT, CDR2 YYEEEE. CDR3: CASSQTSGANTGELFF. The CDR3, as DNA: TGTGCCAGCAGCCAAACTAGCGGCGCGAACACCGGGGAGCTGTTTTTT.

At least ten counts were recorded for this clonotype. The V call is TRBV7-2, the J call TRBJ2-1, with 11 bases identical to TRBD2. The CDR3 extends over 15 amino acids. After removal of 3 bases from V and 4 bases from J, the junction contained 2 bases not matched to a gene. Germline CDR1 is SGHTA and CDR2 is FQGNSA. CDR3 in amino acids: CASSFSGGEYNEQFF. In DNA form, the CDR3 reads TGTGCCAGCAGCTTTAGCGGGGGGGAGTACAATGAGCAGTTCTTC.